Below are 23 T cell receptor beta chains sequenced from a single sample in a study of identical twins. TCRdb recomputed calls from the 5' RACE reads with MiXCR, one row per CDR3 protein. The table includes just under 550,000 distinct CDR3 sequences, roughly 15% detected once. The same data also contributed to another study, on yellow fever vaccine responses in identical twins.

The sample comprised CD4+ T cells sorted from blood. The receptors originated from a woman aged 18-29 years in good health.

This clonotype showed up just a few times. The chain recombines TRBV7-9 with TRBJ1-3; D call uncertain. Germline CDR1 reads SEHNR; CDR2 reads FQNEAQ (reference sequence). The CDR3 totals 16 residues. V lost 4 bases to trimming and J lost 0 bases, with 13 bases between them. CDR3: CASSSSRALSGNTIYF. The CDR3 DNA reads as TGTGCCAGCAGCTCCAGCCGAGCCCTCTCTGGAAACACCATATATTTT. Using reference TRBV7-9 and TRBJ1-3 for the parts outside the CDR3, the full variable domain is DTGVSQNPRHKITKRGQNVTFRCDPISEHNRLYWYRQTLGQGPEFLTYFQNEAQLEKSRLLSDRFSAERPKGSFSTLEIQRTEQGDSAMYLCASSSSRALSGNTIYFGEGSWLTVV.

This clonotype has a handful of counts. The chain is built from TRBV18 and TRBJ2-5; TRBD2 is a possible D gene (6 bases). Germline V lookup: CDR1 KGHSH, CDR2 LQKENI. The CDR3 runs to 15 residues. Deletions cut 3 bases from V and 6 bases from J, with 17 bases between. The CDR3 spells CASSPMRDVGKTQYF. The CDR3 region has the DNA TGTGCCAGCTCACCCATGCGGGATGTTGGGAAGACCCAGTACTTC.

The chain carries TRBV5-5 and TRBJ1-6, with 8 bases aligning to TRBD1. Germline CDR1 SGHKS, CDR2 YYEKEE (reference sequence). The CDR3 has 16 amino acids. The V gene end was trimmed by 3 bases and the J gene end by 14 bases; junction bases not matched to a gene: 16. CDR3 region: CASSSNTLRQGITLHF. As DNA, the CDR3 is TGTGCCAGCAGCTCCAACACCCTACGACAGGGGATCACCCTCCACTTT.

This clonotype came up a few times. The CDR3 nucleotides read TGCGCCAGCAGCTTGTTCCAGGGGGCCGGGGAGCTGTTTTTT. It encodes CASSLFQGAGELFF. The V and J genes are TRBV5-1 and TRBJ2-2; the match to TRBD1 covers 7 bases. The CDR3 covers 14 residues. The germline gives CDR1 SGHRS, CDR2 YFSETQ. V dropped 1 base and J dropped 6; count of bases not matched to a gene: 3.

The rearrangement links TRBV2 to TRBJ2-3; 10 bases fit TRBD2. After removal of 6 bases from V and 2 bases from J, the junction contained 5 bases not matched to a gene. Per germline, CDR1 SNHLY and CDR2 FYNNEI. This CDR3 is 15 amino acids long. The CDR3 reads CASRWTSGYTDTQYF. The CDR3, as DNA: TGTGCCAGCAGATGGACTAGCGGCTACACAGATACGCAGTATTTT.

This clonotype came up a few times. The chain has TRBV6-1 and TRBJ1-5; the match to TRBD1 covers 7 bases. CDR1 MNHNS and CDR2 SASEGT come from the germline V gene. The CDR3 totals 16 residues. Trimming took 5 bases from V and 2 from J; bases not matched to a gene: 9. The DNA of the CDR3 is TGTGCCAGCAGTAAAACCGGGACAGTGGGCAATCAGCCCCAGCATTTT. Encoded protein: CASSKTGTVGNQPQHF.

There are many counts of this clonotype. The chain has TRBV29-1 and TRBJ2-1; the D is unclear. With 7 bases removed from V and 0 bases from J, the gap between germline ends came to 13 bases. Per germline, CDR1 SQVTM and CDR2 ANQGSEA. The CDR3 loop spans 14 amino acids. The CDR3 protein is CSAGRGVSYNEQFF. DNA for the CDR3: TGCAGCGCTGGCAGAGGAGTCTCCTACAATGAGCAGTTCTTC.

This clonotype was seen a handful of times. V is TRBV3-1 and J is TRBJ1-5; D gene ambiguous. V shed 5 bases and J shed 6 bases, with 17 bases lying between them. Germline CDR1 is LGHDT and CDR2 is YNNKEL (reference sequence). The CDR3 totals 15 residues. This CDR3 is CASSNGPLGTQPQHF. The CDR3 DNA reads TGTGCCAGCAGCAACGGCCCATTAGGTACTCAGCCCCAGCATTTT.

The CDR3 DNA reads TGCAGTCCAACCACAGGGACAATGAACACTGAAGCTTTCTTT. Translation gives CSPTTGTMNTEAFF. The chain couples TRBV20-1 to TRBJ1-1; a possible D gene is TRBD1 (6 bases). Germline assignment: CDR1 DFQATT and CDR2 SNEGSKA (reference sequence). With 8 bases removed from V and 0 bases from J, the gap between germline ends came to 16 bases. The CDR3 is 14 amino acids.

This clonotype has more than one count but fewer than ten. The rearrangement joins TRBV28 to TRBJ2-2; 9 bases line up with TRBD2. After removal of 3 bases from V and 6 bases from J, the junction contained 5 bases not matched to a gene. The CDR3 is 15 amino acids. CDR1 and CDR2 from the germline V gene are MDHEN and SYDVKM. The CDR3 bases are TGTGCCAGCAGTTTGATAGCGGGAGCTCCCGGGGAGCTGTTTTTT. Amino acid sequence: CASSLIAGAPGELFF.

Only a few counts were recorded for this clonotype. This chain links TRBV5-1 with TRBJ2-1; 11 nucleotides agree with TRBD2. The trim removed 3 bases at V and 6 bases at J, leaving 5 bases unmatched. The CDR3 totals 15 residues. CDR1 is SGHRS and CDR2 is YFSETQ in the germline V gene. The CDR3 protein is CASSSRGLAVNEQFF. In DNA form, the CDR3 reads TGCGCCAGCAGCTCGAGGGGACTAGCGGTCAATGAGCAGTTCTTC.

V is TRBV20-1 and J is TRBJ2-4; TRBD1 matches at 9 bases. CDR3 length: 18 amino acids. With 6 bases clipped from V and 3 bases from J, the junction kept 18 bases outside the gene matches. Germline V gene lookup returns CDR1 DFQATT and CDR2 SNEGSKA (reference sequence). CDR3 nucleotide sequence: TGCAGTGCGAAACCGGGACAGGGCAGGGCAGGGGGCAAAAACATTCAGTACTTC. Translating it yields CSAKPGQGRAGGKNIQYF.

Points on this clonotype: A clone one base away is much larger, so this may be a read error. This chain connects TRBV5-1 to TRBJ1-1; D not certain. V lost 0 bases and J lost 6, with 9 bases in between. Germline-derived CDR1 and CDR2 are SGHRS and YFSETQ. This CDR3 contains 13 residues. The CDR3 loop is CASSLASPSEAFF. The CDR3 DNA follows: TGCGCCAGCAGCTTGGCGTCACCCTCTGAAGCTTTCTTT.

The chain recombines TRBV3-1 with TRBJ1-2; D unresolved. This CDR3 comprises 14 residues. The germline V and J ends were trimmed by 0 bases and 4 bases, with 9 bases remaining between them. Per the germline V gene, CDR1 is LGHDT and CDR2 is YNNKEL (reference sequence). DNA of the CDR3: TGTGCCAGCAGCCAAGACGGATGGGGCTATGGCTACACCTTC. Protein: CASSQDGWGYGYTF.

This clonotype was counted a few times. The V gene is TRBV14, the J gene TRBJ2-5; possibly TRBD2 for D (5 bases). Trimming took off 4 bases at V and 6 bases at J, with 9 bases between the two ends. CDR1 is SGHDN and CDR2 is FVKESK in the germline V gene. The CDR3 has 12 residues. CDR3 amino acids: CASSPGGQTQYF. CDR3 bases: TGTGCCAGCAGCCCAGGCGGGCAGACCCAGTACTTC. The full variable domain, in which reference TRBV14 and TRBJ2-5 provide the parts outside the CDR3, is EAGVTQFPSHSVIEKGQTVTLRCDPISGHDNLYWYRRVMGKEIKFLLHFVKESKQDESGMPNNRFLAERTGGTYSTLKVQPAELEDSGVYFCASSPGGQTQYFGPGTRLLVL.

This clonotype has ten or more counts. The chain combines TRBV5-1 with TRBJ2-5; no definite D call. V was shortened by 3 bases and J by 5 bases, with 8 bases between the two germline ends. Per the germline V gene, CDR1 is SGHRS and CDR2 is YFSETQ. The CDR3 spans 12 residues. CDR3 nucleotide sequence: TGCGCCAGCAGCTCCCAAAGGGAGACCCAGTACTTC. It encodes CASSSQRETQYF. Together with reference TRBV5-1 and TRBJ2-5, the CDR3 gives the full variable domain: KAGVTQTPRYLIKTRGQQVTLSCSPISGHRSVSWYQQTPGQGLQFLFEYFSETQRNKGNFPGRFSGRQFSNSRSEMNVSTLELGDSALYLCASSSQRETQYFGPGTRLLVL.

The rearrangement links TRBV28 to TRBJ2-7; tentative D call: TRBD2 (6 bases). The CDR3 has 14 residues. The germline V and J ends were trimmed by 6 bases and 2 bases, with 14 bases remaining between them. CDR1 and CDR2 from the germline V gene are MDHEN and SYDVKM. This chain's CDR3 is CASSSGLRPYEQYF. The CDR3 DNA is TGTGCCAGCAGCTCGGGACTCCGTCCCTACGAGCAGTACTTC.

The rearrangement links TRBV29-1 to TRBJ2-2; 7 nucleotides agree with TRBD1. V shed 5 bases and J 3 bases; nucleotides not matched to a gene: 3. The CDR3 has 13 amino acids. CDR1 is SQVTM, CDR2 ANQGSEA, per germline. This CDR3 reads CSVQGGDTGELFF. The CDR3 DNA reads as TGCAGCGTTCAAGGGGGCGACACCGGGGAGCTGTTTTTT.

This chain links TRBV5-4 with TRBJ2-1; TRBD1 agrees at 8 bases. Trimming at V came to 3 bases and at J to 3 bases, leaving 5 bases not matched to a gene. The CDR3 is 15 amino acids. The germline V gene has CDR1 SGHNT and CDR2 YYREEE (reference sequence). The CDR3 coding sequence is TGTGCCAGCAGCTCCCGGACAGGGCTCTACAATGAGCAGTTCTTC. Its translation is CASSSRTGLYNEQFF.

This chain joins TRBV4-1 and TRBJ1-3; 10 bases are shared with TRBD1. With 4 bases clipped from V and 8 bases from J, the junction kept 8 bases outside the gene matches. This CDR3 is built from 15 residues. Germline loops: CDR1 MGHRA, CDR2 YSYEKL. CDR3 amino acids: CASSLGGTGVDTIYF. The DNA for the CDR3 is TGCGCCAGCAGCCTCGGGGGGACAGGGGTGGACACCATATATTTT.

J is TRBJ2-7 and V is TRBV5-1, with D maybe TRBD2 (5 bases). V lost 10 bases to trimming and J lost 3 bases, with 8 bases between them. The CDR3 covers 10 residues. Germline V lookup: CDR1 SGHRS, CDR2 YFSETQ. CDR3 residues: CAERVYEQYV. CDR3 in DNA: TGCGCCGAGAGGGTCTACGAGCAGTACGTC.

The rearrangement links TRBV20-1 to TRBJ2-1; D may be TRBD2 (6 bases). This CDR3 has 13 amino acids. The germline V and J ends were trimmed by 7 bases and 8 bases, with 18 bases remaining between them. In germline, CDR1 is DFQATT, CDR2 SNEGSKA (reference sequence). In nucleotides, the CDR3 is TGCAGTGAGCGCGGGACCCGGAACGATGAGCAGTTCTTC. This codes for CSERGTRNDEQFF.

This chain links TRBV6-5 with TRBJ1-4, with D uncertain. Trimming took 6 bases from V and 7 from J, leaving 9 bases between them. In germline, CDR1 is MNHEY, CDR2 SVGAGI. The CDR3 has 12 residues. The CDR3 spells CASRGIGEKLFF. In nucleotides, the CDR3 is TGTGCCAGCAGGGGGATAGGTGAAAAACTGTTTTTT.